These T cell receptor beta chains were read from a single sample in a study of tumor and adjacent non-tumor tissue in lung cancer. TCRdb reanalysed the multiplex PCR reads using MiXCR and keeps one entry per CDR3 protein. The sample lists roughly 150,000 distinct CDR3 sequences; approximately 66% were seen once. The sample comprised lung tumor tissue. These receptors all come from a man in his sixties with small cell lung cancer. CDR3s include the opening cysteine and the closing phenylalanine or tryptophan. A D gene is named only where the DNA matches it firmly. Not all rows give a size; the values are once, few, many and, for expanded clones, a class.

abundance | j_gene | v_gene | d_gene | CDR3aa | CDR3nt
- | TRBJ1-4 | TRBV29-1 | - | CSVSEGLANEKLFF | TGCAGCGTTAGTGAGGGCCTGGCGAATGAAAAACTGTTTTTT
- | TRBJ2-3 | TRBV24-1 | - | CTTGDGDRRFF | TGTACCACCGGCGACGGAGACAGGAGGTTTTTT
few | TRBJ2-7 | TRBV13 | TRBD1 | CASSLWRQGSDEQYF | TGTGCCAGCAGCTTATGGCGACAGGGGTCGGACGAGCAGTACTTC
- | TRBJ2-1 | TRBV11-2 | - | CTSSMPRGDEQFF | TGTACCAGCAGCATGCCGCGGGGCGATGAGCAGTTCTTC
- | TRBJ1-1 | TRBV10-3 | - | CTSRPSHGGTEAFF | TGTACCTCTCGCCCCAGCCATGGTGGGACTGAAGCTTTCTTT
few | TRBJ1-2 | TRBV6-5 | - | CANTPATGLYGYTF | TGTGCCAACACCCCCGCGACAGGACTCTATGGTTACACCTTC
- | TRBJ2-3 | TRBV6-5 | - | CASSYSRTGTDTQYF | TGTGCCAGCAGTTACTCCCGGACCGGCACAGATACGCAGTATTTT
- | TRBJ1-2 | TRBV6-2/TRBV6-3 | - | CASSYGTVVGYDYTF | TGTGCCAGCAGTTACGGAACAGTAGTTGGCTATGACTACACCTTC
many | TRBJ2-3 | TRBV20-1 | - | CSAEGVGDTQYF | TGCAGTGCTGAGGGCGTGGGGGATACGCAGTATTTT
many | TRBJ1-5 | TRBV6-2/TRBV6-3 | TRBD1 | CASSPWTGREPQHF | TGTGCCAGCAGTCCATGGACAGGGAGAGAGCCCCAGCATTTT
- | TRBJ2-4 | TRBV5-4 | - | CASSFSSGGDIQYF | TGTGCCAGCAGCTTCTCCTCGGGCGGAGACATTCAGTACTTC